These T cell receptor beta chains were read from a single sample in a study of blood T cells in healthy people across ages. TCRdb used MiXCR to reprocess the 5' RACE reads, holding one entry per CDR3 protein. The sample includes about 800,000 distinct CDR3 sequences, around 25% of them seen just once. This sample was also put to use in a study of T cells of mothers and their children.

Sequencing was carried out using blood. Receptors were obtained from a boy aged 5-17 years in good health. Each CDR3 is given with its conserved first and last residue. Each record gives: D gene, clone size, V gene, J gene, CDR3 protein, CDR3 DNA. D genes are given only for firm matches. Clone size is given for some rows only: seen once, a few or many times, or a class if the clone is expanded.

.	.	TRBV18	TRBJ1-1	CASSPVGGVFNTEAFF	TGTGCCAGCTCACCAGTTGGGGGAGTGTTCAACACTGAAGCTTTCTTT
.	few	TRBV11-3	TRBJ2-3	CASSLDGSSTDTQYF	TGTGCCAGCAGCTTAGATGGCAGTAGCACAGATACGCAGTATTTT
.	.	TRBV27	TRBJ2-1	CASSFSQVPYNEQFF	TGTGCCAGCAGTTTTAGCCAGGTTCCCTACAATGAGCAGTTCTTC
TRBD1	.	TRBV29-1	TRBJ2-3	CSMTGRSLPDTQYF	TGCAGCATGACAGGGAGATCCCTCCCAGATACGCAGTATTTT
TRBD2	few	TRBV11-2	TRBJ2-7	CASSYTAGGTYEQYF	TGTGCCAGCAGCTATACAGCGGGGGGGACCTACGAGCAGTACTTC
.	few	TRBV2	TRBJ2-7	CASSGGQSYEQYF	TGTGCCAGCAGTGGTGGACAGTCCTACGAGCAGTACTTC
.	few	TRBV15	TRBJ2-5	CATSRDQEGETQYF	TGTGCCACCAGCAGAGATCAAGAAGGGGAGACCCAGTACTTC
.	few	TRBV29-1	TRBJ2-5	CSVELGETQYF	TGCAGCGTGGAGCTAGGAGAGACCCAGTACTTC
TRBD2	.	TRBV6-4	TRBJ2-6	CASSGTSGPSGANVLTF	TGTGCCAGCAGTGGGACTAGCGGTCCATCTGGGGCCAACGTCCTGACTTTC
TRBD1	few	TRBV7-9	TRBJ2-7	CASSVTPGQAKSSYEQYF	TGTGCCAGCAGCGTAACCCCGGGACAGGCGAAAAGCTCCTACGAGCAGTACTTC
TRBD1	few	TRBV20-1	TRBJ2-5	CSAKPQNRGETQYF	TGCAGTGCCAAACCTCAGAACAGGGGGGAGACCCAGTACTTC
.	few	TRBV20-1	TRBJ2-1	CSARGLYNEQFF	TGCAGTGCTAGAGGCCTGTACAATGAGCAGTTCTTC
.	.	TRBV4-1	TRBJ1-2	CASSHSGEVNYGYTF	TGCGCCAGCAGCCATAGCGGGGAGGTCAACTATGGCTACACCTTC
.	.	TRBV20-1	TRBJ2-7	CSARVPNNLYEQYF	TGCAGTGCTAGAGTCCCTAACAACCTTTACGAGCAGTACTTC